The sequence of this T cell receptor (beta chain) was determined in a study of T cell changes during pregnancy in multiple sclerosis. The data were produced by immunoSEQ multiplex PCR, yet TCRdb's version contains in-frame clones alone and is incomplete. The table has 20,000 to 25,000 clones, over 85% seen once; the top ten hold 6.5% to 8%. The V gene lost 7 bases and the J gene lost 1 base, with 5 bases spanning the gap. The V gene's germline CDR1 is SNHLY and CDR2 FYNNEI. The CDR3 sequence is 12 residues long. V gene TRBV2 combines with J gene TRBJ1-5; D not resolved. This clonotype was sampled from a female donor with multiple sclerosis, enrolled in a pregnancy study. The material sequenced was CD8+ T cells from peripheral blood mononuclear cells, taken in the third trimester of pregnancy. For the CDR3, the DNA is TGTGCCAGCACCCTAAGCAATCAGCCCCAGCATTTT. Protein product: CASTLSNQPQHF.